What follows are 15 T cell receptor beta chains derived from one specimen sequenced in a study of blood T cells in healthy people across ages. Then a second PCR, running about 6 to 11 cycles, was carried out with a sample-barcoded 5' primer and a J-beta primer mix. A single record per CDR3 protein comes from TCRdb applying MiXCR to the 5' RACE reads. The sample records more than 1.4 million distinct CDR3 sequences, around 42% being singletons. Sequencing input: blood. The receptors shown here come from a woman between 18 and 29 years old in good health.

This chain connects TRBV6-2 or TRBV6-3 to TRBJ2-1, with 8 bases fitting TRBD2. V dropped 4 bases and J dropped 5; count of bases not matched to a gene: 13. CDR3 length equals 17 residues. Germline CDR1 reads MNHEY; CDR2 reads SVGEGT. CDR3 sequence (DNA): TGTGCCAGCAGTTCCGTTGCGAGCGGGGGATCCCACAATGAGCAGTTCTTC. Translation: CASSSVASGGSHNEQFF.

This clonotype turned up a few times. The V and J genes are TRBV3-1 and TRBJ2-3, with D tentatively TRBD2 (5 bases). The CDR3 contains 16 residues. Germline CDR1 and CDR2: LGHDT and YNNKEL (reference sequence). V was cut by 4 bases and J by 3 bases, with 17 bases left in between. As DNA, the CDR3 is TGTGCCAGCAGCCGTGTAGGGCTAGCCCAGACAGATACGCAGTATTTT. Its translation is CASSRVGLAQTDTQYF.

The genes are TRBV20-1 and TRBJ2-7; 11 bases match TRBD2. CDR1 is DFQATT and CDR2 is SNEGSKA in the germline V gene (reference sequence). The CDR3 spans 16 residues. After removal of 5 bases from V and 1 base from J, the junction contained 10 bases not matched to a gene. The CDR3 DNA follows: TGCAGTGCTTCTCCGGGACTAGCGGACCCTTCCTACGAGCAGTACTTC. Its translation is CSASPGLADPSYEQYF.

This sequence joins TRBV6-5 and TRBJ2-3; 9 positions match TRBD1. The CDR3 is 16 amino acids. J gave up 2 bases and V 5 bases, and 8 bases lay outside the gene matches. Germline loops: CDR1 MNHEY, CDR2 SVGAGI. CDR3 protein: CASSPRTGDYTDTQYF. The CDR3, as DNA: TGTGCCAGCAGTCCCCGGACAGGGGATTACACAGATACGCAGTATTTT.

Only a few counts were recorded for this clonotype. The chain employs TRBV2 and TRBJ2-1; D not resolved. The V end lost 4 bases, the J end lost 1 base, and 8 bases lay between the germline ends. Germline V gene lookup returns CDR1 SNHLY and CDR2 FYNNEI. This CDR3 has 14 residues. CDR3 sequence (DNA): TGTGCCAGCAGTGGACAACAATCCTACAATGAGCAGTTCTTC. It specifies CASSGQQSYNEQFF.

This clonotype has only a few counts. The gene calls are TRBV20-1 and TRBJ2-3; 15 bases line up with TRBD2. This CDR3 region has 17 residues. CDR1 and CDR2 (germline): DFQATT, SNEGSKA (reference sequence). The J segment lost 6 bases and the V segment lost 5 bases, leaving 12 bases of the junction unmatched. The CDR3, as DNA: TGCAGTGCTGGGGCTCCCGGGACTAGCGGGGGGCGGGATACGCAGTATTTT. Its translation is CSAGAPGTSGGRDTQYF.

The chain combines TRBV5-1 with TRBJ1-1, with D tentatively TRBD1 (6 bases). Germline loops: CDR1 SGHRS, CDR2 YFSETQ. Trimming left V 4 bases short and J 8 bases short, with 15 bases between. The CDR3 is 13 residues long. For the CDR3, the DNA is TGCGCCAGCAGCAGACGGGACAACTCCGAAGCTTTCTTT. It yields the protein CASSRRDNSEAFF.

CDR3 sequence reads: CASSSGPLADTQYF. The CDR3, as DNA: TGCGCCAGCAGCTCAGGACCCCTTGCAGATACGCAGTATTTT. The chain combines TRBV5-1 with TRBJ2-3; D is ambiguous. The germline V gene has CDR1 SGHRS and CDR2 YFSETQ. This CDR3 has 14 amino acids. With 3 bases removed from V and 4 bases from J, the gap between germline ends came to 12 bases.

The J gene is TRBJ1-1, the V gene TRBV23-1; perhaps TRBD1 as D (5 bases). TRBV23-1 is designated an ORF whose function remains uncertain. V lost 1 base to trimming and J lost 1 base, with 13 bases between them. The CDR3 totals 16 residues. CDR3 bases: TGCGCCAGCAGTCAATGGAGCGGGGCCGGGAACACTGAAGCTTTCTTT. Protein: CASSQWSGAGNTEAFF.

The chain recombines TRBV2 with TRBJ2-1; 11 bases fit TRBD1. V shed 6 bases and J 4 bases; nucleotides not matched to a gene: 5. In germline, CDR1 is SNHLY, CDR2 FYNNEI. This CDR3 is 15 amino acids long. CDR3 coding DNA: TGTGCCAGCAGAGCCGGGACAGGGGGTTACAATGAGCAGTTCTTC. This gives the protein CASRAGTGGYNEQFF.

This clonotype was recorded a few times. The rearrangement links TRBV11-2 to TRBJ2-7; 11 bases match TRBD2. Trimming took 8 bases from V and 2 from J; bases not matched to a gene: 5. CDR1 is SGHAT, CDR2 FQNNGV, per germline. CDR3 length: 14 amino acids. For the CDR3, the DNA is TGTGCCAGCGCTTCGACTAGCGGGACCTACGAGCAGTACTTC. Translated: CASASTSGTYEQYF.

This clonotype has just a few counts. The CDR3 reads CASSVTGGLSYEQYF. The CDR3 DNA reads TGTGCCAGTAGTGTTACAGGGGGCCTCTCCTACGAGCAGTACTTC. The V call is TRBV19, the J call TRBJ2-7; TRBD1 matches 9 bases. The CDR3 loop spans 15 amino acids. Germline CDR1 LNHDA, CDR2 SQIVND (reference sequence). Trimming took 5 bases from V and 0 from J; bases not matched to a gene: 5.

The chain is built from TRBV29-1 and TRBJ2-7; 9 bases match TRBD2. The CDR3 contains 14 residues. Germline CDR1 and CDR2: SQVTM and ANQGSEA. Trimming cost V 3 bases and J 3 bases; bases outside gene matches: 6. The DNA of the CDR3 is TGCAGCGTTGAGTGGACTAGCGCAAACTACGAGCAGTACTTC. Protein sequence: CSVEWTSANYEQYF.

The chain is built from TRBV29-1 and TRBJ2-3, with 9 bases matching TRBD2. The V segment lost 3 bases and the J segment 1 base; nucleotides outside the gene matches: 14. CDR1 is SQVTM, CDR2 ANQGSEA, per germline. The CDR3 has 18 residues. The CDR3 DNA sequence: TGCAGCGTTGATGGCCGAGCGGGGGGCCCCGTGGGCACAGATACGCAGTATTTT. Protein: CSVDGRAGGPVGTDTQYF.

V and J are TRBV6-2 or TRBV6-3 and TRBJ2-4, with 13 bases matching TRBD2. The J call may be faulty, since TRBJ2-7 better matches the DNA end. CDR1 and CDR2 (germline): MNHEY, SVGEGT. The CDR3 is 16 amino acids. CDR3 in amino acids: CASSSGGLAGAYEQYF. In DNA form, the CDR3 reads TGTGCCAGCAGTTCCGGAGGACTAGCGGGAGCCTACGAGCAGTACTTC.